This T cell receptor (beta chain) was observed in a study of blood T cell repertoires in COVID-19. Study at large: The analysed material was cDNA or gDNA that came from T cells, B-cell-depleted T cells, or PBMCs.

This clone was recorded once. Assay used: immunoSEQ multiplex PCR; TCRdb lists only in-frame clones, some missing. The sample holds 200,000 or so clones, 80% to 85% seen once. Germline-derived CDR1 and CDR2 are SGDLS and YYNGEE. The CDR3 covers 15 residues. V lost 3 bases and J 9 bases, leaving 16 bases between the germline ends. Sequencing input: PBMCs or T cells enriched from blood (not recorded which). The TCR originated in a man between 35 and 55 years old who had recovered from COVID-19. This chain joins TRBV9 and TRBJ1-6; a possible D gene is TRBD1 (5 bases). The DNA of the CDR3 is TGTGCCAGCAGCGCCGACGGGGGAGGTAGTTCACCCCTCCACTTT. It encodes CASSADGGGSSPLHF.